The entry that follows covers one T cell receptor beta chain sequence. The specificity of this receptor is unknown. No base-level quality is on record; no much larger clone is a single base apart. This sample was taken from a study of shared clonotypes between healthy human individuals (dated by TCRdb to the early 2020s). For the wider study: A few men and a couple of women, aged 18 to 49 years, made up the cohort. For each donor, CD4 naive and CD4 memory were each run on three plates, CD8 naive on two plates, and CD8 memory on one plate. To estimate repertoire size and how much clonotype sharing occurs between individuals, the study deeply sequenced the blood TCR repertoires of five healthy adults. To increase sequencing depth and limit assay-specific biases, different laboratories used diverse techniques to prepare libraries and sequence TCR repertoires. Per donor, leukapheresis produced somewhere between about 0.9 and 9.5 billion PBMCs.

The donors were healthy, HIV-negative adults who had no recently reported acute infections or vaccinations. All donors were Caucasian adults living in Nashville, Tennessee, USA. Magnetic negative selection was used to enrich CD4+ T cells, after which naive cells were positively selected on CD45RA and the negative fraction became the memory subset. After blood collection by leukapheresis, PBMCs were isolated using Ficoll-Histopaque density gradient centrifugation and then cryopreserved in the vapor phase of liquid nitrogen. Analytical flow cytometry was used to check the purity and quantity of each magnetically sorted T cell population. Each sorted fraction had its genomic DNA isolated and then quantified by UV absorbance on a Nanodrop 2000c. The full study reports these points: Higher generation probabilities were observed for clonotypes shared by all four sorted-subset donors than for non-shared clonotypes. The genetic and exposure-history diversity represented was limited by the small number of donors. Based on pairwise subsampling, the degree of clonotype sharing among donors was expected to be affected by sequencing depth. Naive subsets generally had larger estimated clonotype richness than memory subsets. Only blood was sampled, and tissue TCR repertoires likely differ from those in blood. Incomplete sequencing was indicated by rarefaction of sorted-subset datasets, despite the large sequencing depth. When a handful of donors were compared, the shared fraction of clonotypes was around 5% for naive CD4, roughly 3.4% for naive CD8, 2% to 2.5% for memory CD4, and 0.4% for memory CD8.

CDR1 and CDR2 were assigned from the germline V gene (reference sequence) as LNHDA and SQIVND. V is clipped by 6 bases and J by 3 bases, and the sequence between their germline boundaries is 12 bases long. Counted from cysteine to phenylalanine, this CDR3 has 14 amino acids. Of the read, only the CDR3 DNA is kept; its 42 bases are in frame from base 1. Using the deep immunoSEQ assay, multiplex PCR amplified TCR CDR3 regions from genomic DNA. For each cell subset, the extracted genomic DNA was distributed evenly across all wells of several immunoSEQ 96-well plates, and each plate served as one replicate. Each replicate PCR for sorted subsets received roughly 0.2 ug genomic DNA, equal to roughly 30,000 T cell genomes. Purified libraries were measured with a Qubit 3.0 fluorometer, size-checked on a Bioanalyzer 2100, and measured again with the KAPA Library Quantification kit. A separate single-read 150-cycle Illumina NextSeq 550 flow cell was used to sequence each immunoSEQ 96-well plate. The paper's data handling went like this. The immunoSEQ output contained only junctional sequences without quality scores, so filtering could not match that applied to full-length reads. Sequences were annotated with PyIR, a Python wrapper for IgBLAST v1.9, and V/J genes and CDR3 were assigned using IMGT germline references. Reads were filtered out if the reads had weak V/J assignments (E-value above 1e-6), no CDR3, stop codons, out-of-frame junctions, or ambiguous translated residues. V3J clonotypes were defined as sequences sharing an identical inferred V gene, J gene, and CDR3 amino acid sequence. To compute the percentage overlap between repertoires, the number of shared unique clonotypes was divided by the size of the smaller repertoire. Three approaches were used to assess repertoire richness: RTK rarefaction, the Chao1 estimator, and Recon v2.1 estimates of unobserved clonotypes. OLGA was used to compute generation probabilities for all TCRbeta clonotypes that the gDNA method yielded from several donors. As stored in TCRdb, this immuneACCESS dataset retains in-frame rearrangements with V and J assigned. A fraction of the clones does not appear; measured against another copy, unresolved V genes explain less than half of the discrepancy, and the remainder lacks a known reason. V and J calls and clone size are as listed in that table; D and trimming were resolved from the DNA. The sample table holds about 2.4 million clones, of which around nine tenths were seen once. Over 0.12% of the sample goes to the ten largest clones.

Sequencing input: naive CD4+ T cells sorted from blood. The cell subset or site label on this specimen signifies: CD45RA+ positively selected. The V gene is TRBV19 and the J gene is TRBJ1-5; TRBD1 might be the D gene, on 6 matching bases. The source is a man younger than 35 in good health. The DNA sequence reads TGTGCCAGTAGCATGACAGGTCACAATCAGCCCCAGCATTTT. Its amino acids are CASSMTGHNQPQHF.